This TCR beta chain originates from a study of T cell clonality in common variable immunodeficiency. At least ten counts were recorded for this clone. The antigen remains unidentified. The observed sequence ends 3 residues before the CDR3 terminus, with the missing tail filled in from the germline J gene. Caucasian heritage predominated among both patients and controls. There are 14 residues in the CDR3. Trimming cost V 0 bases and J 2 bases, with 5 bases left between them. Germline loops: CDR1 KGHDR, CDR2 SFDVKD. Study-wide findings and caveats: Compared with controls, CVID subjects had fewer shared TCRbeta clones.

Here immunoSEQ multiplex PCR was the method, and the copy in TCRdb shows in-frame clones only, minus some. The specimen has 35,000 to 50,000 clones, none found just once. The clonotype was recovered from a person between 18 and 75 years old in good health. The specimen sequenced was peripheral blood mononuclear cells. The genes are TRBV24-1 and TRBJ2-3; D gene uncertain. CDR3 DNA (partial): TGTGCCACCAGTGATTTGTCGGTCACAGATACG. Translating gives CATSDLSVTDT. The whole CDR3 is CATSDLSVTDTQYF.